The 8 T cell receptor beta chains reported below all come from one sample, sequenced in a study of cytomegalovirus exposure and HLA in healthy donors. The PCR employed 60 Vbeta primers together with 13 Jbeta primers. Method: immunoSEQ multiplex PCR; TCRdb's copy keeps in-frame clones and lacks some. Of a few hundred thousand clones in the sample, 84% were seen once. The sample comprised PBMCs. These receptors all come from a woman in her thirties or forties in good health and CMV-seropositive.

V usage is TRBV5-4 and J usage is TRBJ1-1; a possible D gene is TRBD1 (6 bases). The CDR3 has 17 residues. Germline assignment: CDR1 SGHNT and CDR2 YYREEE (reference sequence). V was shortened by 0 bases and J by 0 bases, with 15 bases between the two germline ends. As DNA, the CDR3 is TGTGCCAGCAGCTTGGGGGGGCTTCATGCTTTGAACACTGAAGCTTTCTTT. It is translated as CASSLGGLHALNTEAFF.

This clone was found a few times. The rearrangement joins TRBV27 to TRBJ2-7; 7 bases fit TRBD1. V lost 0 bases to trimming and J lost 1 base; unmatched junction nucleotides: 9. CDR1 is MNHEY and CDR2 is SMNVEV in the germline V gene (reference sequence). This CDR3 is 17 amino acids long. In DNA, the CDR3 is TGTGCCAGCAGTTTATCCTATTACGGGACAGCTTCCTACGAGCAGTACTTC. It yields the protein CASSLSYYGTASYEQYF.

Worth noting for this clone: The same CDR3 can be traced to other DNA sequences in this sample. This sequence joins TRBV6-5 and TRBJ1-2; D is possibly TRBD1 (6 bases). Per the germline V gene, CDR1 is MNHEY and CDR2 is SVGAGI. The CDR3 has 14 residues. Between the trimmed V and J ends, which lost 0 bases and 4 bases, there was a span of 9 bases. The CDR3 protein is CASSYSTGPYGYTF. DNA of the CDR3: TGTGCCAGCAGTTACTCGACAGGACCCTATGGCTACACCTTC.

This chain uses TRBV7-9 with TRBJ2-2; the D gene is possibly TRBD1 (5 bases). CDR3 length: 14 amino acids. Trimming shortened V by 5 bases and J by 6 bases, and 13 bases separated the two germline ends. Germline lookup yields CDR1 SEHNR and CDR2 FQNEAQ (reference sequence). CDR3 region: CASSAAGFAGELFF. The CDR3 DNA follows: TGTGCCAGCAGCGCGGCAGGGTTCGCCGGGGAGCTGTTTTTT.

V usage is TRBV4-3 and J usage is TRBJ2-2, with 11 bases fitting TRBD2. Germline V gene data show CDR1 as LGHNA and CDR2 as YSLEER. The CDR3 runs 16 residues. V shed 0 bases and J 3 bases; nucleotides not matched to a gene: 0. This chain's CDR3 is CASSQELAGDTGELFF. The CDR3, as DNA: TGCGCCAGCAGCCAAGAACTAGCGGGGGACACCGGGGAGCTGTTTTTT.

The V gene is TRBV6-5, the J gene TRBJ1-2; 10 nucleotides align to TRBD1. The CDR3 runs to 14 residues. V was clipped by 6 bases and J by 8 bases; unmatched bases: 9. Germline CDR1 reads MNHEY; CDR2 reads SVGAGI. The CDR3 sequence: CASSAEDRGLGYTF. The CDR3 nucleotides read TGTGCCAGCAGCGCCGAAGACAGGGGGCTAGGCTACACCTTC.

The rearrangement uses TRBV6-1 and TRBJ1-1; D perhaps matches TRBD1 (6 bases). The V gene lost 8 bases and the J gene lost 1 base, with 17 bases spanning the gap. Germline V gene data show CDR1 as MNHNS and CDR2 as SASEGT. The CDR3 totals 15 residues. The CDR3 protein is CASHPGDYRNTEAFF. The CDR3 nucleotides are TGTGCCAGCCACCCAGGGGACTACCGGAACACTGAAGCTTTCTTT.

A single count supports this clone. The CDR3 protein is CSVDPGTGVTEKLFF. In DNA, the CDR3 is TGCAGCGTTGACCCCGGGACAGGGGTTACTGAAAAACTGTTTTTT. The gene calls are TRBV29-1 and TRBJ1-4, with 10 bases matching TRBD1. The V gene end was trimmed by 3 bases and the J gene end by 7 bases; junction bases not matched to a gene: 8. The CDR3 sequence is 15 residues long. In germline, CDR1 is SQVTM, CDR2 ANQGSEA.